Reported below is one TCR beta chain. The data stem from a study of blood T cell repertoires in COVID-19. Assay: immunoSEQ multiplex PCR; the TCRdb copy retains only in-frame clones and omits some. The sample records 250,000 to 350,000 clones, about 85% being singletons. The TCR sequence derives from a woman in her fifties or sixties who had recovered from COVID-19. Sequencing was done on a sample of peripheral blood.

The CDR3 DNA reads as TGTGCCAGCAGTTACAGGCAGGGGATGGGGGAAAAACTGTTTTTT. As protein: CASSYRQGMGEKLFF. The chain uses TRBV6-6 and TRBJ1-4; maybe TRBD1 (6 bases). The CDR3 is made up of 15 amino acids. V dropped 2 bases and J dropped 8 bases, with 15 bases sitting between them. The germline V gene encodes CDR1 MNHNY and CDR2 SVGAGI (reference sequence).